This TCR beta chain emerged from a study of a mutant IDH1 vaccine in newly diagnosed glioma. Time point specified: week 47, end of study. Each vaccine dose was 300 ug of mutant IDH1 20-mer peptide, with topical imiquimod. Deletions cut 7 bases from V and 0 bases from J, with 12 bases between. The CDR3 is made up of 14 amino acids. Germline V lookup: CDR1 MNHNS, CDR2 SASEGT. A word on this clone: Its target is unknown.

The assay was immunoSEQ multiplex PCR, and TCRdb's table has in-frame clones only and misses some. Of tens of thousands of clones in the sample, roughly 80% were seen once. Findings of the study overall: Seemingly, pseudoprogression had no relation to changes in the top peripheral T cell clonotypes.

V is TRBV6-1 and J is TRBJ1-1, with D uncertain. The sequence came from a woman aged 50 to 65 with glioma. Sample: PBMCs, taken from a glioma patient whose treatment included an IDH1 peptide vaccine. In nucleotides, the CDR3 is TGTGCCAGCAACCAGGACGGTTTGAACACTGAAGCTTTCTTT. Protein product: CASNQDGLNTEAFF.